This TCR beta chain is from a study of blood T cells in healthy people across ages. To note about this clonotype: The antigen is unknown.

Primers used in a second PCR of roughly 6 to 12 cycles were a sample-barcoded 5' primer and a J-beta primer mix. Each cDNA molecule received a tag from a template-switch adaptor that had 12 random nucleotides. Per sample, CDR3-containing paired-end reads numbered at least 3 million. TCRdb itself ran the 5' RACE reads through MiXCR, one entry per CDR3 protein. The table has 1,800,000 or so distinct CDR3 sequences, 30% to 40% seen once. Study-level findings and limits: Across the age range, TCR beta diversity per million T cells fell in a roughly linear way.

Russia was home to the donors, healthy Caucasian individuals aged about 6 to 90. The germline CDR1 and CDR2 sequences are SGHTA and FQGNSA. The CDR3 runs to 15 residues. Trimming stripped 1 base from V and 3 bases from J, with 7 bases between. The chain carries TRBV7-2 and TRBJ1-6, with D unclear. The sample was blood. The TCR comes from a human donor in good health. Here the CDR3 reads CASSLEQNYNSPLHF. The CDR3 DNA reads as TGTGCCAGCAGCTTAGAACAGAACTATAATTCACCCCTCCACTTT.